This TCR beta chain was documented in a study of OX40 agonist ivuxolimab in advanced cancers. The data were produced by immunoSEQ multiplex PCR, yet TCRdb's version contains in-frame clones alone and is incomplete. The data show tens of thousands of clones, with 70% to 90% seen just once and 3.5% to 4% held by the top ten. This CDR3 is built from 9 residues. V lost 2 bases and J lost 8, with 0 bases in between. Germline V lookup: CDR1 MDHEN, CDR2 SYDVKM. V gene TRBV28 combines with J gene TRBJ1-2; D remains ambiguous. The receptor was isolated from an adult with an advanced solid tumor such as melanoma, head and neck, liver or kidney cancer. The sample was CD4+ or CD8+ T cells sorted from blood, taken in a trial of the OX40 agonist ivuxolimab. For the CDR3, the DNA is TGTGCCAGCAGTTTAGGCTACACCTTC. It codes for CASSLGYTF.